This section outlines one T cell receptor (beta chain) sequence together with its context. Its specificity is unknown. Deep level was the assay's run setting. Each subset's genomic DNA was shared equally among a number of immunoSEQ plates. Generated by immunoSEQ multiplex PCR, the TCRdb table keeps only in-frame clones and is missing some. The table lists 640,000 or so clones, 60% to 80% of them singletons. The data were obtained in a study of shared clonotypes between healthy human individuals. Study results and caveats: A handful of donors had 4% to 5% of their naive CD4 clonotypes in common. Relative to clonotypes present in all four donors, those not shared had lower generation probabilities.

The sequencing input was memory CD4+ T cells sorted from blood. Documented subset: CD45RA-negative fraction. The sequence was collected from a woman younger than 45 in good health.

The CDR3 sequence is CASSEETGGFQPQHF. CDR3 in DNA: TGTGCCAGCAGTGAGGAGACAGGGGGCTTCCAGCCCCAGCATTTT. The rearrangement links TRBV2 to TRBJ1-5; TRBD1 matches 10 bases. The CDR3 is made up of 15 amino acids. Germline trimming cut 3 bases from V and 7 bases from J; bases unmatched to any gene: 6. Per germline, CDR1 SNHLY and CDR2 FYNNEI. The full variable domain, with the rest looked up from reference TRBV2 and TRBJ1-5, is EPEVTQTPSHQVTQMGQEVILRCVPISNHLYFYWYRQILGQKVEFLVSFYNNEISEKSEIFDDQFSVERPDGSNFTLKIRSTKLEDSAMYFCASSEETGGFQPQHFGDGTRLSIL.